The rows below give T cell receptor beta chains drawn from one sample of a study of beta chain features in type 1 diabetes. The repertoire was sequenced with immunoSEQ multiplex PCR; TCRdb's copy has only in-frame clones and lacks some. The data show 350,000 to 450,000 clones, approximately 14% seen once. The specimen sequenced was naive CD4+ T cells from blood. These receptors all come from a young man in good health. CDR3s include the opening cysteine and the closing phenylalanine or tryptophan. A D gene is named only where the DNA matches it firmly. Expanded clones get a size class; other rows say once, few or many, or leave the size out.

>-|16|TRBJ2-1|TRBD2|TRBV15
CATSSLSGRAINEQFF
TGTGCCACCAGCAGCCTGAGCGGGAGGGCCATCAATGAGCAGTTCTTC
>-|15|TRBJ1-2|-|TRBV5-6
CASSLYSRGYSGYTF
TGTGCCAGCAGCTTGTATAGCAGGGGTTATTCCGGCTACACCTTC
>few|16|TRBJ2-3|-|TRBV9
CASSMRGATSTDTQYF
TGTGCCAGCAGCATGCGGGGAGCGACTAGCACAGATACGCAGTATTTT
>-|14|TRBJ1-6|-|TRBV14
CASSQVRGNSPLHF
TGTGCCAGCAGCCAAGTCAGGGGTAATTCACCCCTCCACTTT
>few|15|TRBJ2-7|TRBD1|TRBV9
CASSVSGQGFYEQYF
TGTGCCAGCAGCGTTTCTGGACAGGGTTTCTACGAGCAGTACTTC
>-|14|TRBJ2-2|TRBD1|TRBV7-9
CASRRTGDTGELFF
TGTGCCAGCAGGAGAACAGGGGACACCGGGGAGCTGTTTTTT
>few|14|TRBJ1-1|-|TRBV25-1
CASSEYWGNTEAFF
TGTGCCAGCAGTGAATATTGGGGGAACACTGAAGCTTTCTTT
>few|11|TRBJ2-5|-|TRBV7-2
CASSHLETQYF
TGTGCCAGCAGCCACTTGGAGACCCAGTACTTC
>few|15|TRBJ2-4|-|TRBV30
CAWSGLTLAKNIQYF
TGTGCCTGGAGTGGGCTTACTTTAGCCAAAAACATTCAGTACTTC
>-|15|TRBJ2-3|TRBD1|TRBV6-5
CAAGGSAGSQDTQYF
TGTGCCGCAGGGGGATCAGCTGGGTCCCAAGATACGCAGTATTTT